Listed below are T cell receptor beta chains from one sample, sequenced in a study of blood T cells in healthy people across ages. TCRdb passed the 5' RACE reads through MiXCR, listing each CDR3 protein once. Altogether 1.5 million to 2 million distinct CDR3 sequences are present, about two fifths being singletons, with the ten largest covering around 23%. Sequencing used blood. These receptor sequences come from a human donor in good health. Each CDR3 is given with its conserved first and last residue. D genes are given only for firm matches. Some rows mark clone size as missing; the rest say once, few, many or name a class of expanded clone.

J gene	clone size	V gene	D gene	CDR3 protein	CDR3 DNA
TRBJ1-6	.	TRBV5-1	.	CASSLGDSGYPPLHF	TGCGCCAGCAGCTTGGGCGACAGCGGGTATCCACCCCTCCACTTT
TRBJ2-7	.	TRBV7-3	.	CASSPGQSYNEQYF	TGTGCCAGCAGCCCGGGGCAATCCTACAATGAGCAGTACTTC
TRBJ2-6	few	TRBV6-5	TRBD2	CASSYSGGTGGPGANVLTF	TGTGCCAGCAGTTACTCTGGGGGGACGGGGGGACCTGGGGCCAACGTCCTGACTTTC
TRBJ1-5	few	TRBV7-8	.	CASSLDPPDSYSNQPQHF	TGTGCCAGCAGCTTGGATCCCCCCGACAGTTATAGCAATCAGCCCCAGCATTTT
TRBJ1-1	few	TRBV4-3	.	CASSQDEQALGAFF	TGCGCCAGCAGCCAAGATGAACAGGCGCTGGGGGCTTTCTTT
TRBJ1-1	many	TRBV5-1	TRBD1	CASSLVGQGNTEAFF	TGCGCCAGCAGCTTGGTGGGACAGGGGAACACTGAAGCTTTCTTT
TRBJ1-6	.	TRBV6-6	TRBD1	CASSYSATGGLSPLHF	TGTGCCAGCAGTTACTCAGCGACAGGGGGCCTTTCACCCCTCCACTTT
TRBJ2-7	.	TRBV5-1	.	CASSLGSQGQFPYEQYF	TGCGCCAGCAGCTTGGGGTCCCAGGGCCAGTTCCCCTACGAGCAGTACTTC
TRBJ2-3	.	TRBV6-2/TRBV6-3	.	CASSYQRADTQYF	TGTGCCAGCAGTTACCAACGGGCAGATACGCAGTATTTT
TRBJ2-1	few	TRBV7-8	TRBD2	CAVGGGAVTYNEQFF	TGTGCCGTTGGCGGGGGGGCGGTAACCTACAATGAGCAGTTCTTC
TRBJ2-4	few	TRBV20-1	.	CSAAAGSDIQYF	TGCAGTGCCGCCGCGGGGTCGGACATTCAGTACTTC
TRBJ2-3	.	TRBV13	TRBD2	CASSFRTSLDTQYF	TGTGCCAGCAGCTTTAGGACTAGCTTGGATACGCAGTATTTT
TRBJ2-7	.	TRBV27	.	CASSLRGPPDYEQYF	TGTGCCAGCAGTTTACGTGGCCCACCCGACTACGAGCAGTACTTC
TRBJ2-5	few	TRBV6-6	TRBD2	CASSYRSGGAEETQYF	TGTGCCAGCAGTTATCGCAGCGGGGGGGCAGAAGAGACCCAGTACTTC
TRBJ2-1	once	TRBV4-1	TRBD2	CASSISGGRSSYNEQFF	TGCGCCAGCAGCATCAGCGGGGGCCGGAGCTCCTACAATGAGCAGTTCTTC
TRBJ2-5	few	TRBV27	.	CASNLGGEYF	TGTGCCAGCAACCTAGGAGGGGAGTACTTC
TRBJ2-1	.	TRBV5-1	TRBD2	CASSLMTSLKPEGNEQFF	TGCGCCAGCAGCTTGATGACTAGCCTCAAACCCGAGGGAAATGAGCAGTTCTTC
TRBJ2-4	.	TRBV7-2	.	CASTSGGYSADIQYF	TGTGCCAGCACCTCCGGGGGATACTCAGCAGACATTCAGTACTTC
TRBJ1-1	.	TRBV29-1	.	CSVEQEANTEAFF	TGCAGCGTTGAACAAGAGGCGAACACTGAAGCTTTCTTT
TRBJ1-4	few	TRBV7-8	.	CASSFLSFEKLFF	TGTGCCAGCAGCTTTCTATCGTTCGAAAAACTGTTTTTT
TRBJ2-5	.	TRBV24-1	.	CATSDRQEQETQYF	TGTGCCACCAGTGACCGCCAAGAACAAGAGACCCAGTACTTC
TRBJ1-1	few	TRBV5-4	TRBD1	CASSNTGVEAFF	TGTGCCAGCAGCAATACAGGGGTTGAAGCTTTCTTT
TRBJ2-2	.	TRBV7-3	TRBD2	CASSRGLAGATGELFF	TGTGCCAGCAGCCGCGGACTAGCGGGGGCCACCGGGGAGCTGTTTTTT
TRBJ1-2	.	TRBV4-3	TRBD1	CASSRDRNPYGYTF	TGCGCCAGCAGCCGGGACAGAAATCCCTATGGCTACACCTTC
TRBJ1-5	.	TRBV16	TRBD1	CASGLRGQGVQPQHF	TGTGCCAGCGGCCTAAGGGGACAGGGTGTTCAGCCCCAGCATTTT
TRBJ1-5	.	TRBV11-2	.	CASSSDRIQPQHF	TGTGCCAGCAGCTCAGACCGGATCCAGCCCCAGCATTTT
TRBJ2-1	few	TRBV9	.	CASSVGLGRSYNEQFF	TGTGCCAGCAGCGTAGGATTGGGTAGGTCCTACAATGAGCAGTTCTTC
TRBJ2-5	.	TRBV7-2	TRBD2	CASSLERGGARETQYF	TGTGCCAGCAGCTTAGAACGCGGGGGGGCTCGAGAGACCCAGTACTTC
TRBJ1-5	.	TRBV24-1	TRBD1	CATSDSRTGTSSNQPQHF	TGTGCCACCAGTGATTCTCGGACAGGGACGAGTAGCAATCAGCCCCAGCATTTT